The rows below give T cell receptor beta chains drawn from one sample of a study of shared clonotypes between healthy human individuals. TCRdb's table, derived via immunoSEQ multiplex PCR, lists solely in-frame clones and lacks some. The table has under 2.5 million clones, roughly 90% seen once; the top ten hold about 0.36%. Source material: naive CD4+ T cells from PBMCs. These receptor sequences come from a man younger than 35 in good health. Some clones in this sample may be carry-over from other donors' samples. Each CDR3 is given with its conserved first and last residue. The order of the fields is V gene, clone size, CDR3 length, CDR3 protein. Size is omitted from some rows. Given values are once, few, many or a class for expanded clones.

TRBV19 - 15 CASSIGTPPSYEQYF
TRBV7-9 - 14 CASSPDAGTGELFF
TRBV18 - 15 CASSPKSGRANEQYF
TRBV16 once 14 CASSQGDRGYGYTF
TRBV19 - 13 CAAHRQKSYEQYF
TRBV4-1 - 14 CASSQEGRTSFQFF
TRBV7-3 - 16 CASSPRGAGTFSGYTF
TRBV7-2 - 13 CASSLEGGYEQYF
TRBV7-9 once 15 CASSLEGYRASEQYF
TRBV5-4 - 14 CASSTPPFVETQYF
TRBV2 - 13 CASSPTGADTQYF